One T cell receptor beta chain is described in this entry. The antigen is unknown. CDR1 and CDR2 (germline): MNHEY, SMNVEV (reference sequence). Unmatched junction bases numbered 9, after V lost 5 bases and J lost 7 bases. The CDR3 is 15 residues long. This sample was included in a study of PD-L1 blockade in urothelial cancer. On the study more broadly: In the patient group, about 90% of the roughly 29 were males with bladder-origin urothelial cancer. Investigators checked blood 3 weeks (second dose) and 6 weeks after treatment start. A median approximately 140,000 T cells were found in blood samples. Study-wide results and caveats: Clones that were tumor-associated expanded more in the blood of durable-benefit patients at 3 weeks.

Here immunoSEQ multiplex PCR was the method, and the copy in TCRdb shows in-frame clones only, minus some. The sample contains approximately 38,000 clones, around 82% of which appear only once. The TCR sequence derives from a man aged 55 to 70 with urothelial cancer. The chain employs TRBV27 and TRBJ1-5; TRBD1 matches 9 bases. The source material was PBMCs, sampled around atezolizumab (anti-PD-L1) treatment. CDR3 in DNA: TGTGCCAGCAGTCCAAGGGACAGGGTAAGACAGCCCCAGCATTTT. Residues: CASSPRDRVRQPQHF.